This passage covers 18 T cell receptor beta chains from one sample sequenced in a study of vaccination and CD4 T cells after COVID-19. Described treatment: roughly 10-day PBMC culture with coronavirus spike peptide pools or control peptides (ViraFEST assay). These receptors are not linked to any known antigen. Scientists ran DNA taken from cultured CD4+ T cells through the Oncomine TCR Beta short-read assay for sequencing. TCRdb reprocessed the PCR reads via MiXCR and lists one record per CDR3 protein. The sample lists tens of thousands of distinct CDR3 sequences, less than 75% occurring once. The material sequenced was CD4+ T cells from blood, cultured in vitro. Receptors were obtained from a human donor who had recovered from COVID-19.

The V gene is TRBV20-1, the J gene TRBJ2-5, with 9 bases lining up with TRBD2. This CDR3 has 13 residues. Germline V CDR1 and CDR2: DFQATT, SNEGSKA (reference sequence). The J segment lost 5 bases and the V segment lost 3 bases, leaving 4 bases of the junction unmatched. CDR3 in amino acids: CSASRGRGETQYF. In nucleotides, the CDR3 is TGCAGTGCTAGCCGCGGGAGGGGGGAGACCCAGTACTTC.

The gene calls are TRBV20-1 and TRBJ2-1, with D possibly matching TRBD2 (7 bases). The CDR3 runs to 15 residues. The V end was cut by 4 bases, the J end by 7 bases, with 20 bases between. CDR1 is DFQATT, CDR2 SNEGSKA, per germline (reference sequence). The DNA of the CDR3 is TGCAGTGCTATCGGGGGGTGGGCGGGGGCAAATGAGCAGTTCTTC. This gives the protein CSAIGGWAGANEQFF.

The V gene is TRBV6-4, the J gene TRBJ1-2, with a tentative D call TRBD1 (5 bases). This CDR3 comprises 12 residues. Looked up from germline, CDR1 is MRHNA and CDR2 is SNTAGT. V was trimmed by 2 bases and J by 11 bases, leaving 12 bases between them. CDR3 in amino acids: CASSDRGGRYTF. The CDR3 DNA reads as TGTGCCAGCAGTGACCGGGGGGGGAGGTACACCTTC.

The rearrangement links TRBV20-1 to TRBJ1-3; D is undetermined. The germline CDR1 and CDR2 sequences are DFQATT and SNEGSKA (reference sequence). V was trimmed by 4 bases and J by 0 bases, leaving 10 bases between them. The CDR3 sequence is 14 residues long. CDR3 DNA: TGCAGTGCTAACCCCCGGATCTCTGGAAACACCATATATTTT. Translated: CSANPRISGNTIYF.

The V gene is TRBV29-1, the J gene TRBJ2-5; a possible D gene is TRBD1 (6 bases). This CDR3 contains 13 residues. The ends were cut back, 7 bases at V and 6 bases at J, with 18 bases in the middle. CDR1 SQVTM and CDR2 ANQGSEA come from the germline V gene. The CDR3 spells CSAELPQGKTQYF. CDR3 bases: TGCAGCGCCGAACTTCCCCAGGGGAAGACCCAGTACTTC.

The rearrangement links TRBV6-2 or TRBV6-3 to TRBJ2-6; D is unclear. With 4 bases removed from V and 2 bases from J, the gap between germline ends came to 6 bases. From germline, CDR1 is MNHEY and CDR2 SVGEGT. The length of the CDR3 is 14 residues. CDR3 in DNA: TGTGCCAGCAGTTGGGTTGCTGGGGCCAACGTCCTGACTTTC. Protein: CASSWVAGANVLTF.

V is TRBV10-3 and J is TRBJ2-5; D remains unclear. CDR3 size: 10 residues. CDR1 is ENHRY, CDR2 SYGVKD, per germline. The CDR3 nucleotides are TGTGTTAGGGAAAAAGAGACCCAGTACTTC. It is translated as CVREKETQYF.

CDR3 sequence reads: CASSSVWGRGDTQYF. DNA of the CDR3: TGTGCCAGCAGCTCCGTTTGGGGACGGGGGGATACGCAGTATTTT. This chain joins TRBV7-2 and TRBJ2-3; possibly TRBD2 for D (6 bases). V was trimmed by 4 bases and J by 6 bases, leaving 17 bases between them. This CDR3 region has 15 residues. CDR1 SGHTA and CDR2 FQGNSA come from the germline V gene. The full variable domain, rest sourced from reference TRBV7-2 and TRBJ2-3, is GAGVSQSPSNKVTEKGKDVELRCDPISGHTALYWYRQSLGQGLEFLIYFQGNSAPDKSGLPSDRFSAERTGGSVSTLTIQRTQQEDSAVYLCASSSVWGRGDTQYFGPGTRLTVL.

The rearrangement uses TRBV20-1 and TRBJ1-5; D is perhaps TRBD1 (6 bases). Per germline, CDR1 DFQATT and CDR2 SNEGSKA (reference sequence). Trimming left V 0 bases short and J 5 bases short, with 14 bases between. The CDR3 contains 15 residues. CDR3 sequence (DNA): TGCAGTGCTAGAGAGGTCAGGGGCCCCGATCAGCCCCAGCATTTT. It yields the protein CSAREVRGPDQPQHF.

The chain has TRBV6-5 and TRBJ2-7; TRBD2 agrees at 13 bases. V trimming: 0 bases; J trimming: 2 bases; junction bases outside the gene matches: 7. The length of the CDR3 is 18 residues. CDR1 and CDR2 (germline): MNHEY, SVGAGI. The CDR3 sequence is CASSYSRTSGRGPYEQYF. The DNA for the CDR3 is TGTGCCAGCAGTTACTCCCGGACTAGCGGGAGAGGACCCTACGAGCAGTACTTC.

The rearrangement uses TRBV28 and TRBJ1-1; possibly TRBD1 for D (5 bases). Trimming shortened V by 1 base and J by 7 bases, and 7 bases separated the two germline ends. The CDR3 has 12 amino acids. CDR1 MDHEN and CDR2 SYDVKM come from the germline V gene. CDR3: CASSLSRGEAFF. In DNA, the CDR3 is TGTGCCAGCAGTTTATCAAGGGGTGAAGCTTTCTTT.

The V call is TRBV20-1, the J call TRBJ2-7, with 7 bases that match TRBD1. Trimming took 3 bases from V and 1 from J; bases not matched to a gene: 9. CDR3 length: 15 residues. From germline, CDR1 is DFQATT and CDR2 SNEGSKA (reference sequence). This CDR3 reads CSASPRQGRSYEQYF. DNA for the CDR3: TGCAGTGCTAGTCCCCGACAGGGTCGGTCCTACGAGCAGTACTTC.

This clonotype was counted a few times. This chain uses TRBV15 with TRBJ1-5; D may be TRBD1 (5 bases). This CDR3 has 15 residues. Trimming removed 0 bases from V and 7 bases from J, with 13 bases in between. Germline lookup yields CDR1 LNHNV and CDR2 YYDKDF (reference sequence). Here the CDR3 DNA reads TGTGCCACCAGCAGAGAGGGGGGGGGTAACCAGCCCCAGCATTTT. This translates into CATSREGGGNQPQHF.

V gene TRBV6-2 or TRBV6-3 combines with J gene TRBJ2-7, with 12 bases aligning to TRBD2. The V gene's germline CDR1 is MNHEY and CDR2 SVGEGT. Losses at the gene ends were 8 bases for V and 4 bases for J; bases not matched to a gene: 9. CDR3 length equals 15 residues. The CDR3 nucleotides read TGTGCCAGCGCAAGCCCTAGCGGGAGGGTTTACGAGCAGTACTTC. Translating it yields CASASPSGRVYEQYF.

The chain uses TRBV7-3 and TRBJ1-1; possibly TRBD1 for D (5 bases). CDR1 and CDR2 (germline): SGHTA, FQGTGA. CDR3 size: 13 residues. Deletions cut 5 bases from V and 5 bases from J, with 12 bases between. The CDR3 spells CASSRGAGTEAFF. The CDR3 DNA reads TGTGCCAGCAGCCGAGGGGCAGGGACTGAAGCTTTCTTT.

The gene calls are TRBV24-1 and TRBJ2-1, with 7 bases lining up with TRBD2. The CDR3 consists of 15 residues. Germline V gene data show CDR1 as KGHDR and CDR2 as SFDVKD. Unmatched junction bases numbered 15, after V lost 11 bases and J lost 6 bases. The CDR3 reads CANLWGGNRGNEQFF. CDR3 DNA sequence: TGTGCCAACCTGTGGGGGGGGAATAGGGGCAATGAGCAGTTCTTC.

The chain has TRBV6-1 and TRBJ1-4; tentatively, D is TRBD1 (6 bases). Germline lookup yields CDR1 MNHNS and CDR2 SASEGT. The CDR3 is made up of 13 amino acids. Trimming stripped 7 bases from V and 12 bases from J, with 18 bases between. The CDR3: CASNPVGGSELFF. The CDR3 coding sequence is TGTGCCAGCAACCCGGTGGGGGGCTCGGAACTGTTTTTT.

The V gene is TRBV7-2, the J gene TRBJ2-3; the match to TRBD2 covers 9 bases. The CDR3 has 15 amino acids. J lost 5 bases, V lost 0 bases, and 3 bases had no gene match. Germline-derived CDR1 and CDR2 are SGHTA and FQGNSA. The CDR3 sequence is CASSLASGSGDTQYF. DNA of the CDR3: TGTGCCAGCAGCTTAGCTAGCGGGAGTGGAGATACGCAGTATTTT.